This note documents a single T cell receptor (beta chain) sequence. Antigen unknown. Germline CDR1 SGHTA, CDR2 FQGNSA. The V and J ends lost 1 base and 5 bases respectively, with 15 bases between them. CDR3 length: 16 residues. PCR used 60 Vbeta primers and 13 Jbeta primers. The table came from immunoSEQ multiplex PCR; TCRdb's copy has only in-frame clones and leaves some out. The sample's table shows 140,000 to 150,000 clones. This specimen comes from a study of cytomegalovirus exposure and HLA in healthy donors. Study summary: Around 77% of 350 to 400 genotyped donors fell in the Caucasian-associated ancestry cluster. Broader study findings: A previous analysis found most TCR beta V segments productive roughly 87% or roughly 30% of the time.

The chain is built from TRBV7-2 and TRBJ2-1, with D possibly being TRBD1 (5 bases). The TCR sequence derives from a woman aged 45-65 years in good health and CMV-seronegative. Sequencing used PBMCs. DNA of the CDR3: TGTGCCAGCAGCTTAGGGCCAGGGAACATTGACAATGAGCAGTTCTTC. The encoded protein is CASSLGPGNIDNEQFF.